The sequence of this T cell receptor (beta chain) was determined in a study of blood T cell repertoires in COVID-19. Study-level information: Donors in the United States, Italy and Spain gave samples during acute or convalescent COVID-19. From T cells, B-cell-depleted T cells, or PBMCs came the material, which was cDNA or gDNA.

The CDR3 has 17 residues. V lost 0 bases, J lost 2 bases, and 16 bases lay in between. Germline V lookup: CDR1 SGHTA, CDR2 FQGNSA. Under the authors' procedure: Reference gene primer amplification yielded estimated nucleated cell counts. Some clones are missing from TCRdb's copy, which holds only in-frame ones; the method was immunoSEQ multiplex PCR. That table gives V, J and clone size, and the DNA gave D and trimming. The sample has 65,000 to 70,000 clones, 82% seen once; the top ten hold around 15%. The chain combines TRBV7-2 with TRBJ2-5, with D possibly being TRBD2 (6 bases). This receptor was obtained from a man older than 75 with active COVID-19. The sequencing input was peripheral blood. As DNA, the CDR3 is TGTGCCAGCAGCTTAGCGAGGGGCGGGGCGATTCAAGAGACCCAGTACTTC. This sequence encodes CASSLARGGAIQETQYF.